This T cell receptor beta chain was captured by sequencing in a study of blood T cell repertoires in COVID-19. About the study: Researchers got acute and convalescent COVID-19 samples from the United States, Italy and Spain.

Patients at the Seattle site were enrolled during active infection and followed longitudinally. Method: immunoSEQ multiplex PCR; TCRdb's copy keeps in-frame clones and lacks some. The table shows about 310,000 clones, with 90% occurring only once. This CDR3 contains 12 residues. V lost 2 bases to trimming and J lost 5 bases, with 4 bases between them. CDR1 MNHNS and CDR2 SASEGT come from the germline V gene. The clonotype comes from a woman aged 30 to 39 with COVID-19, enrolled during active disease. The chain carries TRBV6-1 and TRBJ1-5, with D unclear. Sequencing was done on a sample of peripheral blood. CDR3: CASSELDQPQHF. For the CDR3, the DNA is TGTGCCAGCAGTGAACTTGATCAGCCCCAGCATTTT.